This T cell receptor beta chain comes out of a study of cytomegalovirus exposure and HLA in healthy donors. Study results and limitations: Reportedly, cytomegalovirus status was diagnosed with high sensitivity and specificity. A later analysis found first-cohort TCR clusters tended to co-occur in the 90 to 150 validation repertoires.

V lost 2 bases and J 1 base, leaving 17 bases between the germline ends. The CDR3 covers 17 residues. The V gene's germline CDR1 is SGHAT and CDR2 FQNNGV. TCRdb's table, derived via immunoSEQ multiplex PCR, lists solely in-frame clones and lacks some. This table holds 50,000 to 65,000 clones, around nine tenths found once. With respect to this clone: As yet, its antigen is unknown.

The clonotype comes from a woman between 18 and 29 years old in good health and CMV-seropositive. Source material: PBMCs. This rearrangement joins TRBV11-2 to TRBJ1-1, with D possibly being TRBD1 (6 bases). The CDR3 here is CASSLRALPTGNTEAFF. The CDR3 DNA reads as TGTGCCAGCAGCTTACGTGCGTTGCCGACAGGGAACACTGAAGCTTTCTTT.